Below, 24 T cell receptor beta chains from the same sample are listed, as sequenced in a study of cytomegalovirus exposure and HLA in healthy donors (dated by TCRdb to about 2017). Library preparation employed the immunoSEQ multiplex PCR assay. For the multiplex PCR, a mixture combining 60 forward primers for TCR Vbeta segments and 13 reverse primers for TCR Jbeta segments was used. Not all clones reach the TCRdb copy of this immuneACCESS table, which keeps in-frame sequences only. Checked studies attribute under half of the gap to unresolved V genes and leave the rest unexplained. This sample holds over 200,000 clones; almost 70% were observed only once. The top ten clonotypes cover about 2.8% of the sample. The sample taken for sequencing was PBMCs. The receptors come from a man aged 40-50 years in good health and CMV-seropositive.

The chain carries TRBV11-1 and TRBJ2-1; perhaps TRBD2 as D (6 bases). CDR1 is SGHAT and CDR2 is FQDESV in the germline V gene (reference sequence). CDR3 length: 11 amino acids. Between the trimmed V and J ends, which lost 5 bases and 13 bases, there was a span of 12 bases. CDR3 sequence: CASSRDSSQFF. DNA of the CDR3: TGTGCCAGCAGCCGGGACTCCTCACAGTTCTTC.

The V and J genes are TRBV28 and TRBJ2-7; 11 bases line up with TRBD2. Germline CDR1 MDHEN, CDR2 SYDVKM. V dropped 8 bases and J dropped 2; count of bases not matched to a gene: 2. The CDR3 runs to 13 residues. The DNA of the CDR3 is TGTGCCAGCCTAGCGGGGGGAACCTACGAGCAGTACTTC. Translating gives CASLAGGTYEQYF.

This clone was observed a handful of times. The CDR3 coding sequence is TGTGCCAGTAGTAGGGGACAAGGCAATCAGCCCCAGCATTTT. Its protein is CASSRGQGNQPQHF. This chain links TRBV19 with TRBJ1-5, with a weak D call TRBD1 (6 bases). The CDR3 extends over 14 amino acids. V was clipped by 4 bases and J by 2 bases, with 9 bases between them. CDR1 is LNHDA and CDR2 is SQIVND in the germline V gene (reference sequence).

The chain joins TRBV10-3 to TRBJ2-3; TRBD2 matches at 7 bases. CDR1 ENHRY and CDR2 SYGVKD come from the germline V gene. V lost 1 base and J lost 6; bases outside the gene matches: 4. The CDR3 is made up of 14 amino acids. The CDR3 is CAISEFAGGDTQYF. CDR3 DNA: TGTGCCATCAGTGAGTTCGCCGGGGGGGATACGCAGTATTTT.

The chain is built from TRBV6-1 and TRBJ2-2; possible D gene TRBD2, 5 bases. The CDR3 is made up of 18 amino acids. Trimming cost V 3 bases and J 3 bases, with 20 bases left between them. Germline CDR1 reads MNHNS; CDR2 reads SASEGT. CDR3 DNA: TGTGCCAGCAGTGAGGTGGCCGCCCCACGGCGGGACACCGGGGAGCTGTTTTTT. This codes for CASSEVAAPRRDTGELFF.

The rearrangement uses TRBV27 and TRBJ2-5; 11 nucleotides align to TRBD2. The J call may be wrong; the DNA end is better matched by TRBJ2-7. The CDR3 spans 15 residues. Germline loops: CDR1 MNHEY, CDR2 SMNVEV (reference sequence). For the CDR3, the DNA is TGTGCCAGCAGTTTTCTAGCGGGGGGAAATTACGAGCAGTACTTC. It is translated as CASSFLAGGNYEQYF.

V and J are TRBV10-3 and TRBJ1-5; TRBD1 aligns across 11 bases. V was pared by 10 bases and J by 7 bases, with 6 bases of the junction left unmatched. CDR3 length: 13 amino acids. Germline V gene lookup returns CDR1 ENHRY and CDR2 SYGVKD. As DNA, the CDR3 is TGTGCCACCGGGACAGGGGGAGGGCAGCCCCAGCATTTT. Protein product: CATGTGGGQPQHF.

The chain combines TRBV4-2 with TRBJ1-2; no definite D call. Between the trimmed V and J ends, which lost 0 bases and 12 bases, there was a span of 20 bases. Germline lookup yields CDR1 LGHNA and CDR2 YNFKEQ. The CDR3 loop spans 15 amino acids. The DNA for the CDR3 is TGTGCCAGCAGCCAAGATTCGGACTCAAGGCGGCACAACACCTTC. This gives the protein CASSQDSDSRRHNTF.

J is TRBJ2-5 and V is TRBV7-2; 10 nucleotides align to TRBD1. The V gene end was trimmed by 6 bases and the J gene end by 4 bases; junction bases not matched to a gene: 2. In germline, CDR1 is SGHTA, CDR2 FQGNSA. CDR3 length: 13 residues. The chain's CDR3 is CASRTGGAETQYF. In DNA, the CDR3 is TGTGCCAGCAGGACAGGGGGCGCAGAGACCCAGTACTTC.

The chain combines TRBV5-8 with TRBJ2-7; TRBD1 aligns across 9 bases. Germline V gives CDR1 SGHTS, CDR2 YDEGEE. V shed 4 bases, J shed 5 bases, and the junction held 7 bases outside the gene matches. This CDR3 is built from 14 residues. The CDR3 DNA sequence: TGTGCCAGCAGCGACCGGGACAGGGTCCACGAGCAGTACTTC. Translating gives CASSDRDRVHEQYF.

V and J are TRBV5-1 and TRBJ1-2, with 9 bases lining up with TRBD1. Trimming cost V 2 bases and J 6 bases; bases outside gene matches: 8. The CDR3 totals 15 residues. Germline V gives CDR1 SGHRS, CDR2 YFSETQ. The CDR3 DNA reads TGCGCCAGCAGCTTTAGGACAGGGGAGGGCGATGGCTACACCTTC. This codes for CASSFRTGEGDGYTF. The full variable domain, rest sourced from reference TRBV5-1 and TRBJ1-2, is KAGVTQTPRYLIKTRGQQVTLSCSPISGHRSVSWYQQTPGQGLQFLFEYFSETQRNKGNFPGRFSGRQFSNSRSEMNVSTLELGDSALYLCASSFRTGEGDGYTFGSGTRLTVV.

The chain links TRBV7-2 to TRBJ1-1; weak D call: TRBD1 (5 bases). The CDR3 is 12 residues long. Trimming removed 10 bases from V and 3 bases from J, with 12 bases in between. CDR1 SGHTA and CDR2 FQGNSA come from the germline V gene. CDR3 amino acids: CATSVQDTEAFF. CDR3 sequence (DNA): TGTGCCACTAGTGTACAGGACACTGAAGCTTTCTTT.

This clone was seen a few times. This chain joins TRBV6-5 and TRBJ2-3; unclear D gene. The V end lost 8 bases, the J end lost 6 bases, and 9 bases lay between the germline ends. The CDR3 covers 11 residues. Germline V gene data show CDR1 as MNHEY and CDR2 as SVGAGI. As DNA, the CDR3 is TGTGCCAGCCAGACGCGGGATACGCAGTATTTT. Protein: CASQTRDTQYF.

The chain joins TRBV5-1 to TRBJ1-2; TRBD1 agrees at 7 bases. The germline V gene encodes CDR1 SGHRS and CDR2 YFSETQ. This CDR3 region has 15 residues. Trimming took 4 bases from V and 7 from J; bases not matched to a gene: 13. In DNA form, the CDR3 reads TGCGCCAGCAGCATAAACGAGGGACAGCCTTCTGGCTACACCTTC. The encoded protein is CASSINEGQPSGYTF.

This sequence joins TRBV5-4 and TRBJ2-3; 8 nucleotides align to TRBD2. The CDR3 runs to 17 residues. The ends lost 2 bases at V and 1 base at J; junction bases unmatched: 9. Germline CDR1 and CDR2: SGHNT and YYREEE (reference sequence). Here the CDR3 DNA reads TGTGCCAGCAGCTTATCCCAGGCGGGGGGACGCACAGATACGCAGTATTTT. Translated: CASSLSQAGGRTDTQYF.

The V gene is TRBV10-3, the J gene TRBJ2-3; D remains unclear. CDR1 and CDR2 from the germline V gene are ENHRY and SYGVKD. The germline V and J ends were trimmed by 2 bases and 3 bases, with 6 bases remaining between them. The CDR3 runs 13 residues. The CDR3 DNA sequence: TGTGCCATCAGTGAGAGAACAACAGATACGCAGTATTTT. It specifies CAISERTTDTQYF.

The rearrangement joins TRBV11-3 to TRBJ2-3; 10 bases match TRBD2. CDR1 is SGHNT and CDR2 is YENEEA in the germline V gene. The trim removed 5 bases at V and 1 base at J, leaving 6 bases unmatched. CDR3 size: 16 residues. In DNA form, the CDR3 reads TGTGCCAGCAGCCCAGGACTAGCGGATCGCACAGATACGCAGTATTTT. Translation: CASSPGLADRTDTQYF.

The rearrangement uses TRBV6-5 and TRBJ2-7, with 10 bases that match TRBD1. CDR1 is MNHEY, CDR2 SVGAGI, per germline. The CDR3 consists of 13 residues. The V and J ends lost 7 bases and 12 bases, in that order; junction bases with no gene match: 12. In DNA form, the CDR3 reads TGTGCCAGCACACCGGGACAGGGGCTTGGTGTGTACTTC. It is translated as CASTPGQGLGVYF.

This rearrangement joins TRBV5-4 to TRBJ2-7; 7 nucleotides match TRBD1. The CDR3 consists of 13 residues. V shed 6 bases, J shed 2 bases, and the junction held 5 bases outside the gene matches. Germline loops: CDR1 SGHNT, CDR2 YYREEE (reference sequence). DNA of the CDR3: TGTGCCAGCACCCGGGACAGAGCCTACGAGCAGTACTTC. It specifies CASTRDRAYEQYF.

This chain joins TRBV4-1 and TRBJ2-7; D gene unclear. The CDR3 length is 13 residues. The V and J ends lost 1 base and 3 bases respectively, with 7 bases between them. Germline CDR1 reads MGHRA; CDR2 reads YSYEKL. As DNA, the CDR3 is TGCGCCAGCAGCCAAGTCATCAGCTACGAGCAGTACTTC. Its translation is CASSQVISYEQYF.

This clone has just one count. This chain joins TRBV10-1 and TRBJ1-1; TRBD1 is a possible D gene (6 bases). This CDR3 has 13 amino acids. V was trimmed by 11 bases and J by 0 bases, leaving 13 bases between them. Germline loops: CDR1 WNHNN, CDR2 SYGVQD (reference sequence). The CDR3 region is CAGARGMNTEAFF. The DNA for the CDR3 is TGCGCCGGGGCCAGGGGCATGAACACTGAAGCTTTCTTT.

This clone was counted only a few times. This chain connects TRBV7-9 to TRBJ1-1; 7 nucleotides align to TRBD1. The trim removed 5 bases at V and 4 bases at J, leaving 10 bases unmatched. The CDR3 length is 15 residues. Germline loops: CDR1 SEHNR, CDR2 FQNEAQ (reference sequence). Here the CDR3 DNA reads TGTGCCAGCAGCCCATCGGGACAGCAGACCACTGAAGCTTTCTTT. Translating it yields CASSPSGQQTTEAFF.

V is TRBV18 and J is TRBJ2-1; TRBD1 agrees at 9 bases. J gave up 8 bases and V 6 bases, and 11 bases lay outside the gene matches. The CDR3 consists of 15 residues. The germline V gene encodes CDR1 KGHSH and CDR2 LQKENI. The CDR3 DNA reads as TGTGCCAGCTCGCGACCGGGACAGGGCCTTTATGAGCAGTTCTTC. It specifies CASSRPGQGLYEQFF. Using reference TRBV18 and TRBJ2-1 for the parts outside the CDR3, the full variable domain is NAGVMQNPRHLVRRRGQEARLRCSPMKGHSHVYWYRQLPEEGLKFMVYLQKENIIDESGMPKERFSAEFPKEGPSILRIQQVVRGDSAAYFCASSRPGQGLYEQFFGPGTRLTVL.

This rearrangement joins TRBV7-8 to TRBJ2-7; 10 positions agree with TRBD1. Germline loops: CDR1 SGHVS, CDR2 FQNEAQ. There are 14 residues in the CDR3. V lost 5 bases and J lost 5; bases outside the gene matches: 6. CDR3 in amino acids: CASSEGQGVDEQYF. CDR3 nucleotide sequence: TGTGCCAGCAGCGAAGGACAGGGGGTCGACGAGCAGTACTTC.